The T cell receptor beta chain under discussion was sequenced for a study of T cells in Graves' hyperthyroidism and ophthalmopathy. The overall study: Peripheral blood was secured at the point of initial diagnosis, before any treatment. Study results and caveats: Peripheral blood also featured most of the thyroid clonotypes expanded above 0.001.

The CDR3 regions of TCR beta were amplified from RNA transcripts. In the first-round RT-PCR of the TCR CDR3, the HTBI primer set was used. TCRdb re-analysed the multiplex PCR reads in MiXCR, keeping a single row per CDR3 protein. The sample holds about 550,000 distinct CDR3 sequences, roughly 20% seen once. Uncontrolled infection, other autoimmune disease, pregnancy or lactation led to exclusion. Per germline, CDR1 MNHNS and CDR2 SASEGT. The CDR3 consists of 16 residues. V dropped 6 bases and J dropped 3 bases, with 18 bases sitting between them. The table lists this clonotype with many counts. Its antigen remains unknown.

This sequence originates from a man between 18 and 35 years old with Graves' hyperthyroidism. Sequenced material: blood. The chain couples TRBV6-1 to TRBJ1-5; maybe TRBD1 (5 bases). This CDR3 is CASREQPAGLNQPQHF. The DNA for the CDR3 is TGTGCCAGCAGAGAGCAGCCGGCGGGGCTCAATCAGCCCCAGCATTTT.